These T cell receptor beta chains were read from a single sample in a study of technical replicates of blood from several donors. Assay used: immunoSEQ multiplex PCR; TCRdb lists only in-frame clones, some missing. This repertoire shows roughly 81,000 clones, 95% to 98% found once; its top ten account for more than 0.15%. The source material was T cells isolated from PBMCs. The receptors come from a human donor in good health. Each CDR3 is given with its conserved first and last residue. Each record gives: clone size, J gene, V gene, D gene, CDR3 protein, CDR3 DNA. D genes are given only for firm matches. The listing skips clone size in some rows; elsewhere it reads once, few, many or a size class.

>NA|TRBJ2-2|TRBV19|TRBD1
CASRTGTGTGELFF
TGTGCCAGTAGAACCGGGACAGGGACCGGGGAGCTGTTTTTT
>NA|TRBJ1-1|TRBV18|TRBD1
CASSYRDRNTEAFF
TGTGCCAGCTCGTACCGGGACAGGAACACTGAAGCTTTCTTT
>NA|TRBJ1-1|TRBV10-1|NA
CASSDDSDGLTEAFF
TGCGCCAGCAGTGACGACTCCGACGGTTTGACTGAAGCTTTCTTT
>NA|TRBJ1-2|TRBV14|NA
CASSQDSLFGGAYGYTF
TGTGCCAGCAGCCAAGATTCCCTGTTTGGAGGGGCTTATGGCTACACCTTC
>NA|TRBJ2-2|TRBV6-1|NA
CASSENLQTSNTGELFF
TGTGCCAGCAGTGAAAATCTGCAGACTTCGAACACCGGGGAGCTGTTTTTT
>NA|TRBJ2-1|TRBV5-1|TRBD1
CASSVGTGGYNEQFF
TGCGCCAGCAGCGTAGGGACAGGAGGTTACAATGAGCAGTTCTTC
>NA|TRBJ2-3|TRBV28|TRBD2
CASNPGGGYTQYF
TGTGCCAGCAACCCCGGGGGGGGATATACGCAGTATTTT
>NA|TRBJ2-7|TRBV7-2|TRBD2
CASSLRASGGYEQYF
TGTGCCAGCAGCTTAAGGGCTAGCGGGGGATACGAGCAGTACTTC
>NA|TRBJ1-5|TRBV5-8|NA
CASSTRAGHNQPQHF
TGTGCCAGCAGCACGAGGGCAGGCCACAATCAGCCCCAGCATTTT
>NA|TRBJ2-2|TRBV9|TRBD2
CASSVSAGGRDSTGELFF
TGTGCCAGCAGCGTATCGGCGGGCGGGAGGGACAGTACCGGGGAGCTGTTTTTT
>NA|TRBJ2-5|TRBV5-4|NA
CASSSQPPETQYF
TGTGCCAGCAGCTCACAACCGCCAGAGACCCAGTACTTC
>once|TRBJ2-3|TRBV5-1|NA
CASSLGAGGTDTQYF
TGCGCCAGCAGCTTGGGGGCAGGGGGGACAGATACGCAGTATTTT
>once|TRBJ1-1|TRBV18|NA
CASSPQGGVVEAFF
TGTGCCAGCTCACCACAAGGTGGAGTGGTTGAAGCTTTCTTT
>NA|TRBJ1-5|TRBV6-1|NA
CASSEAGVWGANQPQHF
TGTGCCAGCAGTGAAGCGGGAGTCTGGGGTGCGAATCAGCCCCAGCATTTT
>once|TRBJ1-3|TRBV9|NA
CASSVDSLLGNTIYF
TGTGCCAGCAGCGTAGACAGCCTACTTGGAAACACCATATATTTT
>NA|TRBJ1-5|TRBV2|NA
CASSDENNQPQHF
TGTGCCAGCAGTGATGAGAACAATCAGCCCCAGCATTTT
>NA|TRBJ1-3|TRBV6-1|TRBD1
CASSEPGQGIDTIYF
TGTGCCAGCAGTGAACCGGGACAGGGTATAGACACCATATATTTT